This is a list of T cell receptor beta chains from one sample in a study of blood T cells in healthy people across ages. TCRdb processed the 5' RACE reads anew with MiXCR; each CDR3 protein has one entry. The sample has almost 800,000 distinct CDR3 sequences, roughly 50% seen once. The material sequenced was blood. These TCRs come from a man between 25 and 39 years old in good health. Each CDR3 is given with its conserved first and last residue. D genes are given only for firm matches. Size values are once, few and many counts, or a class for expanded clones, and some rows have none.

>-|TRBV10-3|-|TRBJ2-3
TGTGCCATCAGTGAGCCAACAGGGAGGGGCGGGGGCCTAAGCACAGATACGCAGTATTTT
CAISEPTGRGGGLSTDTQYF
>-|TRBV5-1|few|TRBJ2-5
TGCGCCAGCAGCTTCTCGTTTGTCCGGCCAGAAGAGACCCAGTACTTC
CASSFSFVRPEETQYF
>-|TRBV4-3|-|TRBJ2-1
TGCGCCAGCAGCCAAGTAGGGGGAGGTGAGCAGTTCTTC
CASSQVGGGEQFF
>TRBD2|TRBV20-1|-|TRBJ2-3
TGCAGTTCCCATCCGGGGGGATTAACAGATACGCAGTATTTT
CSSHPGGLTDTQYF
>-|TRBV7-9|few|TRBJ1-2
TGTGCCAGCAGCCGAGGGGCGACTGGCTACACCTTC
CASSRGATGYTF
>-|TRBV24-1|many|TRBJ2-3
TGTGCCACCAGTGACACCTCATCCGGGACACCTAGCACAGATACGCAGTATTTT
CATSDTSSGTPSTDTQYF
>-|TRBV7-2|-|TRBJ2-1
TGTGCCGGCAGCTCCAGGGTAAGCTACAATGAGCAGTTCTTC
CAGSSRVSYNEQFF
>-|TRBV29-1|-|TRBJ2-1
TGCAGCGTTGAGTTAGTTTCAGCTGGTGAGCAGTTCTTC
CSVELVSAGEQFF
>TRBD2|TRBV4-3|-|TRBJ2-6
TGCGCCAGCAGCCGACGGACTAGCGGGAGGGCCCAGGCAGGGGCCAACGTCCTGACTTTC
CASSRRTSGRAQAGANVLTF
>-|TRBV20-1|-|TRBJ2-4
TGCAGTGCTAGAGCACAGAATAACATTCAGTACTTC
CSARAQNNIQYF
>TRBD2|TRBV4-3|-|TRBJ2-1
TGCGCCAGCAGCCAAGATAGGGCACTAGCGGGAAGACACAATGAGCAGTTCTTC
CASSQDRALAGRHNEQFF
>-|TRBV25-1|-|TRBJ2-7
TGTGCCAGCCACCCCGGGACAAGGGACGTTAGGGAGCAGTACTTC
CASHPGTRDVREQYF
>TRBD2|TRBV7-2|-|TRBJ2-1
TGTGCCAGCAGCTTATCTTTAGCGGGAAGCGGTGAGCAGTTCTTC
CASSLSLAGSGEQFF
>-|TRBV20-1|-|TRBJ2-3
TGCAGTGCTAGCGCCGGGGGCCGCAGCACAGATACGCAGTATTTT
CSASAGGRSTDTQYF
>-|TRBV5-1|-|TRBJ1-1
TGCGCCAGCAGTTGGACAGCGAACACTGAAGCTTTCTTT
CASSWTANTEAFF
>-|TRBV7-2|-|TRBJ2-4
TGTGCCAGCAGCGTAGGTGGGGGGGCGGACATTCAGTACTTC
CASSVGGGADIQYF
>TRBD1|TRBV5-1|-|TRBJ2-1
TGCGCCAGCCCAAGTCATCTCCGCCGGGACAGGGCGCGGGAGCAGTTCTTC
CASPSHLRRDRAREQFF
>-|TRBV7-4|-|TRBJ2-3
TGTGCCAGCAGCTTAGCGCGTTCGTGGGGGAGGTTTACAGATACGCAGTATTTT
CASSLARSWGRFTDTQYF
>-|TRBV28|-|TRBJ2-1
TGTGCCAGCAGGGTCGGGATACAAGTTGAGCAGTTCTTC
CASRVGIQVEQFF
>TRBD1|TRBV20-1|-|TRBJ2-5
TGCAGTGTGAAGGGACAGGGGAGAGAGACCCAGTACTTC
CSVKGQGRETQYF
>TRBD1|TRBV14|once|TRBJ2-5
TGTGCCAGCAGCAGACCCGGGACAGAGCGAAAGACCCAGTACTTC
CASSRPGTERKTQYF
>TRBD1|TRBV7-3|few|TRBJ2-4
TGTGCCAGCAGCCGCCCAGGGGGCGAAAACATTCAGTACTTC
CASSRPGGENIQYF
>TRBD2|TRBV20-1|-|TRBJ2-7
TGCAGTGCTAATAGCGGGGGGGCAGCCTACGAGCAGTACTTC
CSANSGGAAYEQYF
>-|TRBV29-1|-|TRBJ2-6
TGCGCAGGGGGGTCTGGGGCCAACGTCCTGACTTTC
CAGGSGANVLTF
>-|TRBV7-6|few|TRBJ1-2
TGTGCCAGCAGCTTAGCGACAGGACTTAACTATGGCTACACCTTC
CASSLATGLNYGYTF
>TRBD2|TRBV12-3/TRBV12-4|-|TRBJ2-3
TGTGCCAGCAGCAAACTAGCGGGGGGTTGGGCAGATACGCAGTATTTT
CASSKLAGGWADTQYF
>-|TRBV11-2|-|TRBJ1-2
TGTGCCAGCGCTCCGGGTTCTAATCCTTATGGCTACACCTTC
CASAPGSNPYGYTF
>-|TRBV20-1|-|TRBJ2-5
TGCAGTGCTAGAGGCCTAGTTGCGGGGGAGACCCAGTACTTC
CSARGLVAGETQYF
>-|TRBV7-2|-|TRBJ2-1
TGTGCCGGCAGCCACTCCGGGGGGCCCCTTAAGGGGTATGAGCAGTTCTTC
CAGSHSGGPLKGYEQFF
>-|TRBV4-2|few|TRBJ1-6
TGTGCCAGCAGCCAAGATCCAAGAACCCAGCCCCTCCACTTT
CASSQDPRTQPLHF
>-|TRBV10-3|-|TRBJ1-1
TGTGCCATATTGGGCAGTGTGAACACTGAAGCTTTCTTT
CAILGSVNTEAFF
>TRBD1|TRBV10-3|-|TRBJ1-2
TGTGCCATCAGTGAGGCAGGGGACAGGGGGCGTGTCGACTATGGCTACACCTTC
CAISEAGDRGRVDYGYTF
>-|TRBV28|-|TRBJ2-7
TGTGCCAGCAGTTTGATGTCTTTGACGAATGAGCAGTACTTC
CASSLMSLTNEQYF
>-|TRBV6-5|once|TRBJ2-3
TGTGCCAGCAGTTACTCGGCTACCCGCAATACGCAGTATTTT
CASSYSATRNTQYF
>TRBD2|TRBV7-2|many|TRBJ2-7
TGTGCCAGCAGTTCCGGGGGGGCGATCCACGAGCAGTACTTC
CASSSGGAIHEQYF
>-|TRBV13|-|TRBJ1-1
TGTGCCAGCAGCCTCCGAAAGGGGTCTGAAGCTTTCTTT
CASSLRKGSEAFF
>-|TRBV29-1|-|TRBJ1-4
TGCAGCGTCGCCGTATCGTCGCGTGAAAAACTGTTTTTT
CSVAVSSREKLFF
>-|TRBV7-6|-|TRBJ2-3
TGTGCCAGCAGCCCAAATCGAGGCGGGGGCACAGATACGCAGTATTTT
CASSPNRGGGTDTQYF
>-|TRBV14|-|TRBJ1-6
TGTGCCAGCAGCCTAGTAGTTACTCGCTCCTATAATTCACCCCTCCACTTT
CASSLVVTRSYNSPLHF
>-|TRBV18|-|TRBJ2-7
TGTGCCAGCTCACCACCGTACGGATCCTACGAGCAGTACTTC
CASSPPYGSYEQYF
>TRBD1|TRBV12-3/TRBV12-4|-|TRBJ1-2
TGTGCCAGCCGTACAGGGGGTCTCTATGGCTACACCTTC
CASRTGGLYGYTF
>-|TRBV6-5|-|TRBJ1-5
TGTGCCAGCAGTTACGACGGCTATCAGCCCCAGCATTTT
CASSYDGYQPQHF
>-|TRBV7-8|-|TRBJ2-5
TGTGCCAGCAGCCGACCAAAATCACCGGGACGGCGGGAGACCCAGTACTTC
CASSRPKSPGRRETQYF
>-|TRBV20-1|few|TRBJ2-5
TGCAGTGCTCCAGATCAAGAGACCCAGTACTTC
CSAPDQETQYF
>-|TRBV5-6|-|TRBJ2-3
TGTGCCAGCAGCACGATCTCACCAGGGGATACGCAGTATTTT
CASSTISPGDTQYF
>TRBD2|TRBV20-1|-|TRBJ2-3
TGCAGCATTGAGCGCGGGGGGGCGATAGATACGCAGTATTTT
CSIERGGAIDTQYF
>-|TRBV6-1|-|TRBJ2-7
TGTGCCAGCAGTGAAGCCGGGCATTTCCCCTACGAGCAGTACTTC
CASSEAGHFPYEQYF
>TRBD2|TRBV20-1|-|TRBJ2-7
TGCAGTGCTCGGATCCGACTAGCGGCAACCTACAATGAGCAGTACTTC
CSARIRLAATYNEQYF